A single sample gave rise to the 29 T cell receptor beta chains below, sequenced in a study of shared clonotypes between healthy human individuals. The table came from immunoSEQ multiplex PCR; TCRdb's copy has only in-frame clones and leaves some out. The data hold about 960,000 clones, with roughly 72% observed a single time. Source material: memory CD4+ T cells sorted from blood. Subset here: CD45RA-negative fraction. All receptors derive from a man aged 18 to 30 in good health.

The chain uses TRBV5-4 and TRBJ1-1; TRBD1 might be the D (5 bases). This CDR3 has 13 residues. Trimming took off 0 bases at V and 7 bases at J, with 10 bases between the two ends. Per the germline V gene, CDR1 is SGHNT and CDR2 is YYREEE (reference sequence). CDR3 protein: CASSLGLTDEAFF. CDR3 DNA: TGTGCCAGCAGCTTGGGCCTGACAGATGAAGCTTTCTTT.

This rearrangement joins TRBV19 to TRBJ2-7, with 9 bases identical to TRBD1. V lost 8 bases, J lost 2 bases, and 13 bases stayed unmatched. From germline, CDR1 is LNHDA and CDR2 SQIVND (reference sequence). This CDR3 has 16 residues. The CDR3 here is CASSPSPGQGTYEQYF. The CDR3, as DNA: TGTGCCAGTTCCCCCTCTCCGGGACAGGGCACCTACGAGCAGTACTTC.

The J gene is TRBJ2-7, the V gene TRBV7-3; maybe TRBD2 (6 bases). The CDR3 runs 16 residues. Germline V lookup: CDR1 SGHTA, CDR2 FQGTGA. V dropped 5 bases and J dropped 7 bases, with 24 bases sitting between them. In DNA form, the CDR3 reads TGTGCCAGCAGCGCCCAGGGTACTCGCGGGACGGGAGAGCAGTACTTC. It yields the protein CASSAQGTRGTGEQYF.

The chain employs TRBV7-9 and TRBJ1-2, with TRBD1 matching over 10 bases. The length of the CDR3 is 17 residues. The V gene end was trimmed by 5 bases and the J gene end by 2 bases; junction bases not matched to a gene: 11. Germline CDR1 reads SEHNR; CDR2 reads FQNEAQ (reference sequence). The CDR3: CASSPRDRGGYNYGYTF. CDR3 sequence (DNA): TGTGCCAGCAGCCCGCGGGACAGGGGAGGCTACAACTATGGCTACACCTTC. The whole variable domain, remainder taken from reference TRBV7-9 and TRBJ1-2, is DTGVSQNPRHKITKRGQNVTFRCDPISEHNRLYWYRQTLGQGPEFLTYFQNEAQLEKSRLLSDRFSAERPKGSFSTLEIQRTEQGDSAMYLCASSPRDRGGYNYGYTFGSGTRLTVV.

This chain links TRBV13 with TRBJ2-3; tentative D call: TRBD1 (5 bases). The CDR3 covers 16 residues. CDR1 and CDR2 (germline): PRHDT, FYEKMQ (reference sequence). The V end was cut by 4 bases, the J end by 0 bases, with 14 bases between. As DNA, the CDR3 is TGTGCCAGCAGCTCCCTTCGGACATCTAGCACAGATACGCAGTATTTT. Translating gives CASSSLRTSSTDTQYF.

V gene TRBV2 combines with J gene TRBJ2-5; TRBD2 aligns across 9 bases. Germline V CDR1 and CDR2: SNHLY, FYNNEI. This CDR3 is 14 amino acids long. The ends lost 3 bases at V and 5 bases at J; junction bases unmatched: 4. CDR3 sequence: CASSDWTSVETQYF. The CDR3 DNA is TGTGCCAGCAGTGATTGGACTAGCGTCGAGACCCAGTACTTC.

This chain links TRBV7-2 with TRBJ2-2, with 8 positions matching TRBD1. Trimming took 1 base from V and 4 from J; bases not matched to a gene: 8. From germline, CDR1 is SGHTA and CDR2 FQGNSA. The CDR3 totals 17 residues. This CDR3 reads CASSLGIRGLRTGELFF. In nucleotides, the CDR3 is TGTGCCAGCAGCTTAGGGATCAGGGGGCTTCGCACCGGGGAGCTGTTTTTT.

This chain uses TRBV6-6 with TRBJ1-6; D is unresolved. Germline lookup yields CDR1 MNHNY and CDR2 SVGAGI (reference sequence). Trimming cost V 0 bases and J 7 bases, with 13 bases left between them. This CDR3 contains 16 residues. The CDR3, as DNA: TGTGCCAGCAGTTACTCGTCGGGCAACGCAAATTCACCCCTCCACTTT. Its protein product is CASSYSSGNANSPLHF.

This clone was seen more than once but under ten times. This chain uses TRBV10-3 with TRBJ2-1, with TRBD2 matching over 8 bases. J was trimmed by 4 bases and V by 6 bases; bases with no gene match: 11. Germline CDR1 is ENHRY and CDR2 is SYGVKD. The CDR3 is 16 amino acids. The CDR3 DNA follows: TGTGCCATCAGAGATTTAACCGGCGGGGGGTACAATGAGCAGTTCTTC. This sequence encodes CAIRDLTGGGYNEQFF.

The chain carries TRBV19 and TRBJ2-7; tentatively, D is TRBD2 (6 bases). V lost 6 bases to trimming and J lost 2 bases, with 17 bases between them. The CDR3 extends over 15 amino acids. Germline V gives CDR1 LNHDA, CDR2 SQIVND (reference sequence). In DNA, the CDR3 is TGTGCCAGTAGGGCGGGCCCTGGAGGGGCCTACGAGCAGTACTTC. This sequence encodes CASRAGPGGAYEQYF.

The chain employs TRBV4-1 and TRBJ1-1, with D perhaps matching TRBD1 (6 bases). The V and J ends lost 5 bases and 0 bases respectively, with 13 bases between them. CDR1 MGHRA and CDR2 YSYEKL come from the germline V gene. This CDR3 region has 15 residues. Here the CDR3 reads CASSGGGTVNTEAFF. CDR3 DNA sequence: TGCGCCAGCAGCGGCGGGGGCACAGTGAACACTGAAGCTTTCTTT.

The chain couples TRBV7-2 to TRBJ2-2; tentative D call: TRBD2 (6 bases). Looked up from germline, CDR1 is SGHTA and CDR2 is FQGNSA. This CDR3 has 16 residues. V lost 7 bases and J lost 3, with 18 bases in between. CDR3 region: CASNPQEGGYTGELFF. CDR3 sequence (DNA): TGTGCCAGCAACCCCCAGGAGGGCGGTTACACCGGGGAGCTGTTTTTT.

The chain links TRBV13 to TRBJ1-6, with D unresolved. V lost 4 bases, J lost 7 bases, and 5 bases lay in between. Per the germline V gene, CDR1 is PRHDT and CDR2 is FYEKMQ (reference sequence). The CDR3 loop spans 12 amino acids. The CDR3 DNA follows: TGTGCCAGCAGCTATACGAATTCACCCCTCCACTTT. Translated: CASSYTNSPLHF.

This clone was seen more than once but under ten times. This chain links TRBV5-1 with TRBJ2-3, with TRBD2 identical over 13 bases. The germline V gene encodes CDR1 SGHRS and CDR2 YFSETQ. The CDR3 extends over 16 amino acids. With V trimmed by 4 bases and J by 2 bases, 4 bases remained unmatched. Written as DNA, the CDR3 is TGCGCCAGCAGCGGGGGACTAGCGGGATTCACAGATACGCAGTATTTT. Translation: CASSGGLAGFTDTQYF.

This sequence joins TRBV18 and TRBJ2-2; tentatively, D is TRBD1 (5 bases). Trimming removed 3 bases from V and 5 bases from J, with 10 bases in between. This CDR3 has 14 residues. From germline, CDR1 is KGHSH and CDR2 LQKENI. CDR3 DNA: TGTGCCAGCTCACCTGACAGACAGACCGGGGAGCTGTTTTTT. Residues: CASSPDRQTGELFF.

The chain has TRBV6-1 and TRBJ2-3, with D maybe TRBD1 (6 bases). The CDR3 sequence is 16 residues long. The V and J ends lost 4 bases and 2 bases respectively, with 16 bases between them. The germline gives CDR1 MNHNS, CDR2 SASEGT. The CDR3 reads CASSADRLGDTDTQYF. DNA of the CDR3: TGTGCCAGCAGTGCCGACAGGCTCGGAGACACAGATACGCAGTATTTT.

The rearrangement uses TRBV5-1 and TRBJ2-7; 9 nucleotides line up with TRBD1. Germline V gives CDR1 SGHRS, CDR2 YFSETQ. This CDR3 has 16 amino acids. The J segment lost 2 bases and the V segment lost 4 bases, leaving 10 bases of the junction unmatched. This CDR3 reads CASSDSYRTGAYEQYF. CDR3 DNA sequence: TGCGCCAGCAGCGACTCCTATCGGACAGGGGCCTACGAGCAGTACTTC. Full variable domain (outside the CDR3, taken from reference TRBV5-1 and TRBJ2-7): KAGVTQTPRYLIKTRGQQVTLSCSPISGHRSVSWYQQTPGQGLQFLFEYFSETQRNKGNFPGRFSGRQFSNSRSEMNVSTLELGDSALYLCASSDSYRTGAYEQYFGPGTRLTVT.

The chain joins TRBV19 to TRBJ2-3; 9 bases fit TRBD1. J was trimmed by 7 bases and V by 5 bases; bases with no gene match: 7. The CDR3 consists of 14 residues. Per the germline V gene, CDR1 is LNHDA and CDR2 is SQIVND (reference sequence). CDR3 sequence (DNA): TGTGCCAGTAGTGACTTGGACAGGGGCTATACGCAGTATTTT. Encoded protein: CASSDLDRGYTQYF.

V and J are TRBV18 and TRBJ2-7, with D perhaps assigned TRBD1 or TRBD2 (7 bases each). This CDR3 region has 16 residues. Germline CDR1 is KGHSH and CDR2 is LQKENI. V lost 6 bases, J lost 2 bases, and 20 bases lay in between. CDR3 loop: CASSPSGRGGTYEQYF. The CDR3 region has the DNA TGTGCCAGCTCTCCCTCCGGCAGGGGGGGAACCTACGAGCAGTACTTC.

The rearrangement joins TRBV5-6 to TRBJ1-1; TRBD1 matches 11 bases. Trimming removed 4 bases from V and 4 bases from J; junction bases left unmatched: 6. Germline assignment: CDR1 SGHDT and CDR2 YYEEEE. The CDR3 is 15 amino acids. The CDR3 is CASSTPGTGGTEAFF. The CDR3 nucleotides are TGTGCCAGCAGCACCCCCGGGACAGGGGGCACTGAAGCTTTCTTT.

The chain employs TRBV28 and TRBJ2-5; D is tentatively TRBD1 or TRBD2 (5 bases each). The V gene's germline CDR1 is MDHEN and CDR2 SYDVKM. This CDR3 is 13 amino acids long. The V and J ends lost 9 bases and 5 bases respectively, with 16 bases between them. CDR3 protein: CASRGAGWETQYF. DNA of the CDR3: TGTGCCAGTCGGGGCGCGGGCTGGGAGACCCAGTACTTC.

Only a few counts were recorded for this clone. This sequence joins TRBV10-2 and TRBJ1-4; D gene ambiguous. CDR1 WSHSY and CDR2 SAAADI come from the germline V gene. Deletions cut 4 bases from V and 3 bases from J, with 15 bases between. The CDR3 runs to 16 residues. The CDR3 sequence: CASSGDLRAPNEKLFF. CDR3 bases: TGCGCCAGCAGTGGGGATTTACGAGCCCCTAATGAAAAACTGTTTTTT.

This clone was observed a handful of times. The rearrangement joins TRBV19 to TRBJ2-4; 7 nucleotides line up with TRBD1. V was pared by 4 bases and J by 1 base, with 4 bases of the junction left unmatched. This CDR3 region has 15 residues. From germline, CDR1 is LNHDA and CDR2 SQIVND (reference sequence). The CDR3 DNA is TGTGCCAGTAGTACACCGACAGGGGCCAAAAACATTCAGTACTTC. Protein: CASSTPTGAKNIQYF.

V and J are TRBV2 and TRBJ2-5; D not resolved. Germline loops: CDR1 SNHLY, CDR2 FYNNEI. This CDR3 has 13 amino acids. The germline V and J ends were trimmed by 2 bases and 2 bases, with 6 bases remaining between them. Here the CDR3 DNA reads TGTGCCAGCAGTGAAAGGCGGCAAGAGACCCAGTACTTC. It yields the protein CASSERRQETQYF.

The CDR3 spells CASSLTLSGGGQFF. The CDR3 nucleotides read TGCGCCAGCAGCTTGACCCTAAGCGGGGGTGGGCAGTTCTTC. This chain uses TRBV5-1 with TRBJ2-1; 8 bases are a match to TRBD2. J was trimmed by 12 bases and V by 1 base; bases with no gene match: 9. Germline V gives CDR1 SGHRS, CDR2 YFSETQ. This CDR3 region has 14 residues.

This clone was counted many times. CDR3 sequence (DNA): TGCGCCAGCAGCTCCACGGCGGAGGCTGGGGAGCTGTTTTTT. It yields the protein CASSSTAEAGELFF. The chain employs TRBV5-1 and TRBJ2-2; perhaps TRBD2 as D (5 bases). Germline loops: CDR1 SGHRS, CDR2 YFSETQ. This CDR3 spans 14 amino acids. V gave up 3 bases and J gave up 8 bases, with 14 bases separating them.

V is TRBV5-1 and J is TRBJ1-5; 8 bases are a match to TRBD1. Germline loops: CDR1 SGHRS, CDR2 YFSETQ. The trim removed 4 bases at V and 3 bases at J, leaving 3 bases unmatched. The CDR3 consists of 14 residues. CDR3 bases: TGCGCCAGCAGCCCAGGGGGCGTCAATCAGCCCCAGCATTTT. It is translated as CASSPGGVNQPQHF.

The CDR3 nucleotides are TGTGCCAGCAGCTCGCCCGTAGCGGAGGACCACTACAATGAGCAGTTCTTC. Amino acids: CASSSPVAEDHYNEQFF. The rearrangement uses TRBV7-8 and TRBJ2-1; maybe TRBD2 (6 bases). The CDR3 is 17 amino acids. In germline, CDR1 is SGHVS, CDR2 FQNEAQ. V lost 4 bases, J lost 3 bases, and 19 bases lay in between.

This chain joins TRBV11-3 and TRBJ1-1; possible D gene TRBD1, 5 bases. Trimming cost V 5 bases and J 6 bases, with 13 bases left between them. The germline V gene has CDR1 SGHNT and CDR2 YENEEA. This CDR3 contains 13 residues. The CDR3 nucleotides read TGTGCCAGCAGCCTTTCAGGGCCCGCTGAAGCTTTCTTT. The encoded protein is CASSLSGPAEAFF.